The 20 T cell receptor beta chains presented below share a single source sample, sequenced in a study of blood T cells in healthy people across ages. Together with a sample-barcoded 5' primer, a J-beta primer mix was included in a second PCR lasting roughly 7 to 11 cycles. TCRdb ran MiXCR on the 5' RACE reads and lists one entry per CDR3 protein. Altogether around 1,500,000 distinct CDR3 sequences are present, 28% being singletons, with the ten largest covering 7% to 9%. The sequenced sample was blood. The receptors derive from a woman between 25 and 40 years old in good health.

This chain links TRBV11-2 with TRBJ2-1, with 8 bases fitting TRBD2. Per the germline V gene, CDR1 is SGHAT and CDR2 is FQNNGV. The ends lost 3 bases at V and 3 bases at J; junction bases unmatched: 13. The CDR3 is made up of 18 amino acids. The CDR3 loop is CASSFRTSLRAVYNEQFF. The CDR3 nucleotides are TGTGCCAGCAGCTTCCGGACTAGCTTAAGGGCCGTCTACAATGAGCAGTTCTTC.

The rearrangement uses TRBV18 and TRBJ1-2; possibly TRBD1 for D (6 bases). Germline assignment: CDR1 KGHSH and CDR2 LQKENI. The CDR3 has 19 amino acids. Trimming cost V 3 bases and J 2 bases, with 25 bases left between them. The CDR3 DNA reads TGTGCCAGCTCACCCGTCGCTCGCGGCGGGACAAGGTCCAACTATGGCTACACCTTC. It is translated as CASSPVARGGTRSNYGYTF.

This CDR3 reads CASSGTLAGAYNEQFF. CDR3 sequence (DNA): TGTGCCAGCAGTGGGACCCTAGCGGGGGCCTACAATGAGCAGTTCTTC. The V gene is TRBV2, the J gene TRBJ2-1; 10 bases map to TRBD2. J lost 2 bases, V lost 4 bases, and 5 bases had no gene match. Germline loops: CDR1 SNHLY, CDR2 FYNNEI. This CDR3 is built from 16 residues. Complete variable domain (other parts from reference TRBV2 and TRBJ2-1): EPEVTQTPSHQVTQMGQEVILRCVPISNHLYFYWYRQILGQKVEFLVSFYNNEISEKSEIFDDQFSVERPDGSNFTLKIRSTKLEDSAMYFCASSGTLAGAYNEQFFGPGTRLTVL.

This clonotype was picked up many times. This chain links TRBV7-9 with TRBJ2-3; possible D gene TRBD1, 5 bases. This CDR3 is built from 16 residues. The V end lost 7 bases, the J end lost 2 bases, and 19 bases lay between the germline ends. Germline-derived CDR1 and CDR2 are SEHNR and FQNEAQ (reference sequence). The CDR3 coding sequence is TGTGCCAGCAACTCACAAGGGGCAGGATCCACAGATACGCAGTATTTT. This codes for CASNSQGAGSTDTQYF. Supplemented by reference TRBV7-9 and TRBJ2-3, the full variable domain reads DTGVSQNPRHKITKRGQNVTFRCDPISEHNRLYWYRQTLGQGPEFLTYFQNEAQLEKSRLLSDRFSAERPKGSFSTLEIQRTEQGDSAMYLCASNSQGAGSTDTQYFGPGTRLTVL.

This clonotype was counted only a few times. Relative to the germline gene, one junction end is altered; a read error may explain this. The rearrangement joins TRBV20-1 to TRBJ2-7; 8 bases are shared with TRBD1. CDR1 and CDR2 from the germline V gene are DFQATT and SNEGSKA (reference sequence). The CDR3 sequence is 15 residues long. The CDR3 spells CSDRERDRSSYEQYF. The CDR3 region has the DNA TGCAGTGATAGAGAACGGGACAGGAGCTCCTACGAGCAGTACTTC.

The V gene is TRBV20-1, the J gene TRBJ2-1; D uncertain. The V and J ends lost 1 base and 11 bases respectively, with 21 bases between them. The CDR3 is 15 residues long. Per germline, CDR1 DFQATT and CDR2 SNEGSKA (reference sequence). The DNA for the CDR3 is TGCAGTGCTAGAGGCGGCACCATAACTACGGATAAGCAGTTCTTC. It translates to CSARGGTITTDKQFF.

The chain carries TRBV5-8 and TRBJ2-7, with D maybe TRBD2 (5 bases). Trimming left V 7 bases short and J 7 bases short, with 18 bases between. Germline values: CDR1 SGHTS, CDR2 YDEGEE. The CDR3 totals 13 residues. The CDR3: CASPRSGGREQYF. The DNA for the CDR3 is TGTGCCAGCCCCCGCAGCGGCGGAAGGGAGCAGTACTTC.

This clonotype was counted once. A read error may explain this, as a much larger clone is one base away. The chain joins TRBV4-3 to TRBJ2-1, with 7 positions matching TRBD1. The CDR3 has 18 residues. Germline V CDR1 and CDR2: LGHNA, YSLEER. With V trimmed by 1 base and J by 10 bases, 19 bases remained unmatched. The CDR3 loop reads CASSQVLTDRVAPNEQFF. The CDR3 region has the DNA TGCGCCAGCAGCCAAGTATTAACCGACAGGGTAGCTCCGAACGAGCAGTTCTTC.

The sample holds a few counts of this clonotype. The chain links TRBV5-1 to TRBJ2-5; no clear D. The CDR3 covers 18 residues. The V and J ends lost 2 bases and 5 bases respectively, with 25 bases between them. CDR1 SGHRS and CDR2 YFSETQ come from the germline V gene. CDR3 loop: CASSLQPLVTGPEETQYF. CDR3 nucleotide sequence: TGCGCCAGCAGCTTACAACCCCTCGTTACCGGGCCGGAGGAGACCCAGTACTTC.

This clonotype was counted between two and nine times. The rearrangement uses TRBV3-1 and TRBJ2-7; no definite D call. Germline CDR1 and CDR2: LGHDT and YNNKEL (reference sequence). V gave up 5 bases and J gave up 2 bases, with 7 bases separating them. CDR3 length equals 12 residues. CDR3 sequence: CASSDVPYEQYF. CDR3 sequence (DNA): TGTGCCAGCAGCGATGTACCCTACGAGCAGTACTTC.

V is TRBV5-1 and J is TRBJ2-7, with 7 bases identical to TRBD1. Per germline, CDR1 SGHRS and CDR2 YFSETQ. The CDR3 is made up of 16 amino acids. V lost 0 bases, J lost 2 bases, and 8 bases stayed unmatched. The CDR3 DNA reads TGCGCCAGCAGCTTGGGGTTCAGAACAGGGGCCTACGAGCAGTACTTC. Translation: CASSLGFRTGAYEQYF.

This clonotype was seen a few times. The chain uses TRBV6-2 or TRBV6-3 and TRBJ1-1; D is undetermined. This CDR3 is 15 amino acids long. Deletions cut 4 bases from V and 6 bases from J, with 18 bases between. Germline loops: CDR1 MNHEY, CDR2 SVGEGT. The CDR3 here is CASSSVPGFRAEAFF. The DNA for the CDR3 is TGTGCCAGCAGTTCCGTTCCGGGGTTTCGGGCTGAAGCTTTCTTT.

The chain carries TRBV14 and TRBJ2-5; 11 bases map to TRBD1. V was pared by 0 bases and J by 7 bases, with 10 bases of the junction left unmatched. Looked up from germline, CDR1 is SGHDN and CDR2 is FVKESK. This CDR3 comprises 17 residues. The CDR3 reads CASSQERPDRGLGTQYF. CDR3 nucleotides: TGTGCCAGCAGCCAAGAACGTCCGGACAGGGGGCTGGGGACCCAGTACTTC.

This clonotype was detected a few times. The chain carries TRBV11-2 and TRBJ2-3, with 7 nucleotides matching TRBD2. CDR1 is SGHAT and CDR2 is FQNNGV in the germline V gene. The V and J ends lost 1 base and 1 base, in that order; junction bases with no gene match: 23. The CDR3 is made up of 22 amino acids. CDR3 protein: CASSLGSLRGLLELAGTDTQYF. The CDR3 nucleotides are TGTGCCAGCAGCTTAGGTTCATTGCGGGGGTTGTTGGAGCTAGCGGGCACAGATACGCAGTATTTT.

The V call is TRBV6-5, the J call TRBJ2-5; D remains ambiguous. There are 16 residues in the CDR3. Germline V CDR1 and CDR2: MNHEY, SVGAGI. Trimming stripped 2 bases from V and 0 bases from J, with 13 bases between. The CDR3 DNA reads TGTGCCAGCAGTTACGGTGTTTTGGGAAACCAAGAGACCCAGTACTTC. It is translated as CASSYGVLGNQETQYF.

As to this clonotype: This may stem from a read error, because a much larger clone lies one nucleotide away. This chain connects TRBV5-1 to TRBJ2-1, with D possibly matching TRBD1 (6 bases). The CDR3 has 13 residues. Looked up from germline, CDR1 is SGHRS and CDR2 is YFSETQ. V shed 0 bases and J shed 15 bases, with 16 bases lying between them. The CDR3 here is CASSLEPTGPLFF. The CDR3 DNA sequence: TGCGCCAGCAGCTTGGAGCCCACAGGGCCTCTGTTCTTC. Full variable domain (rest looked up from reference TRBV5-1 and TRBJ2-1): KAGVTQTPRYLIKTRGQQVTLSCSPISGHRSVSWYQQTPGQGLQFLFEYFSETQRNKGNFPGRFSGRQFSNSRSEMNVSTLELGDSALYLCASSLEPTGPLFFGPGTRLTVL.

This clonotype was found a few times. The chain is built from TRBV28 and TRBJ2-1, with D hard to call. V lost 6 bases and J lost 7, with 13 bases in between. This CDR3 has 13 amino acids. In germline, CDR1 is MDHEN, CDR2 SYDVKM. The CDR3 sequence is CASSGEFINEQFF. CDR3 sequence (DNA): TGTGCCAGCAGCGGCGAATTCATAAATGAGCAGTTCTTC. The whole variable domain, remainder taken from reference TRBV28 and TRBJ2-1, is DVKVTQSSRYLVKRTGEKVFLECVQDMDHENMFWYRQDPGLGLRLIYFSYDVKMKEKGDIPEGYSVSREKKERFSLILESASTNQTSMYLCASSGEFINEQFFGPGTRLTVL.

V and J are TRBV4-3 and TRBJ2-5; the D gene is possibly TRBD2 (6 bases). Germline V gene sequence: CDR1 LGHNA, CDR2 YSLEER. CDR3 length equals 16 residues. Between the trimmed V and J ends, which lost 0 bases and 3 bases, there was a span of 14 bases. The chain's CDR3 is CASSQDYGRGKETQYF. The CDR3 DNA follows: TGCGCCAGCAGCCAAGATTACGGGAGAGGAAAAGAGACCCAGTACTTC.

This clonotype has only one observation. The chain uses TRBV9 and TRBJ1-2, with 11 bases lining up with TRBD1. The V segment lost 0 bases and the J segment 4 bases; nucleotides outside the gene matches: 8. Germline lookup yields CDR1 SGDLS and CDR2 YYNGEE. This CDR3 comprises 17 residues. The chain's CDR3 is CASSVGTGGNDGYGYTF. CDR3 sequence (DNA): TGTGCCAGCAGCGTAGGGACAGGGGGCAACGACGGCTATGGCTACACCTTC. Looking up the rest from reference TRBV9 and TRBJ1-2 gives the full variable domain: DSGVTQTPKHLITATGQRVTLRCSPRSGDLSVYWYQQSLDQGLQFLIQYYNGEERAKGNILERFSAQQFPDLHSELNLSSLELGDSALYFCASSVGTGGNDGYGYTFGSGTRLTVV.

This clonotype has a count of ten or more. This chain links TRBV29-1 with TRBJ2-1; 13 bases line up with TRBD2. V lost 6 bases and J lost 0; bases outside the gene matches: 8. Germline assignment: CDR1 SQVTM and CDR2 ANQGSEA. This CDR3 has 17 amino acids. The CDR3 DNA follows: TGCAGCGTAAGGGGACTAGCGGGAACCAGCTCCTACAATGAGCAGTTCTTC. It codes for CSVRGLAGTSSYNEQFF.